This TCR beta chain appears in the sequencing data of a study of T-cell memory formation after mild COVID-19. Study-wide results and limits: Clones that contracted from day 15 to 85 were balanced CD4/CD8, while later expanders leaned CD4+. Some SARS-CoV-2-responding clones were already detected in memory before infection.

This clonotype was found a few times. The target antigen is unknown. 5'RACE, which relied on constant-segment primers, yielded TCR alpha and TCR beta cDNA libraries carrying sample barcodes and UMIs. TCRdb reprocessed the 5' RACE reads with MiXCR, giving one entry per CDR3 protein. The table records around 470,000 distinct CDR3 sequences, around 20% of them present only once. The TCR was taken from an adult woman who had mild COVID-19 (a few samples of this study predate the infection). Cell type and time point are not known. The source material was PBMCs or a T cell subset sorted from them (not recorded which).

CDR3 amino acids: CASSVRVRGLSYEQYF. The CDR3 nucleotides are TGTGCCAGCAGTGTCAGGGTTCGCGGGCTCTCCTACGAGCAGTACTTC. The rearrangement joins TRBV25-1 to TRBJ2-7; D tentatively fits TRBD1 or TRBD2 (5 bases each). Trimming stripped 4 bases from V and 0 bases from J, with 16 bases between. CDR1 and CDR2 (germline): MGHDK, SYGVNS. The CDR3 has 16 amino acids.